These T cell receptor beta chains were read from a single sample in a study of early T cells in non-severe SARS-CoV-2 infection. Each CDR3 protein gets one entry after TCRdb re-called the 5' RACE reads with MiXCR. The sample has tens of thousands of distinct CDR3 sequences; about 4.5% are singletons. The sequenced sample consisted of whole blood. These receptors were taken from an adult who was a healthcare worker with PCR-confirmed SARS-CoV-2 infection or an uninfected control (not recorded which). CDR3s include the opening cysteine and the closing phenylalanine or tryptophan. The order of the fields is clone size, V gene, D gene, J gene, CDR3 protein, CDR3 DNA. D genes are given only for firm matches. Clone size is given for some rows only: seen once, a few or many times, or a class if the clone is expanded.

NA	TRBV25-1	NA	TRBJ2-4	CASSETGAASAKNIQYF	TGTGCCAGCAGTGAGACGGGGGCGGCGTCGGCCAAAAACATTCAGTACTTC
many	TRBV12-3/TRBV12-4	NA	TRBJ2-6	CASSIGTIFSGANVLTF	TGTGCCAGCAGTATCGGGACAATCTTTTCTGGGGCCAACGTCCTGACTTTC
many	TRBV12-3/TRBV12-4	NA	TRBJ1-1	CASSLRRVLSGTEAFF	TGTGCCAGCAGTTTAAGGAGGGTACTCTCAGGGACTGAAGCTTTCTTT
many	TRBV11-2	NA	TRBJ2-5	CASTTVQETQYF	TGTGCCAGCACGACTGTACAAGAGACCCAGTACTTC
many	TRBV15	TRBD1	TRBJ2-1	CATSRDLGTGANEQFF	TGTGCCACCAGCAGAGATCTAGGGACAGGGGCCAATGAGCAGTTCTTC
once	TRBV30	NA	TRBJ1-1	CAWSVSSTEAFF	TGTGCCTGGAGTGTAAGTAGCACTGAAGCTTTCTTT
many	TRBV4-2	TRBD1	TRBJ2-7	CASSQPGQVREQYF	TGTGCCAGCAGCCAACCGGGACAGGTGAGGGAGCAGTACTTC
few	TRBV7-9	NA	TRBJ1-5	CASSQDKSGGNQPQHF	TGTGCCAGCAGCCAAGACAAATCCGGGGGCAATCAGCCCCAGCATTTT
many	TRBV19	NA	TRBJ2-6	CASQGLHSGANVLTF	TGTGCCAGTCAGGGGCTGCACTCTGGGGCCAACGTCCTGACTTTC
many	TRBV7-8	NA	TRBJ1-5	CASSVVGHDQPQHF	TGTGCCAGCAGCGTCGTGGGCCATGATCAGCCCCAGCATTTT
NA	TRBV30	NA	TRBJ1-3	CAWSVTGNTIYF	TGTGCCTGGAGTGTAACTGGAAACACCATATATTTT
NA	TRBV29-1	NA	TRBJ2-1	CSPRCSSYNEQFF	TGCAGCCCCCGATGCAGCTCCTACAATGAGCAGTTCTTC
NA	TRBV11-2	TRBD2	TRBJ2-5	CASSLSGSGGEYQETQYF	TGTGCCAGCAGCTTATCGGGTAGCGGGGGAGAGTACCAAGAGACCCAGTACTTC
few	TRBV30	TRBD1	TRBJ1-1	CAWDRVNTEAFF	TGTGCCTGGGACAGGGTGAACACTGAAGCTTTCTTT
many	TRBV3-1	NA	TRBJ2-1	CASSQGDYNEQFF	TGTGCCAGCAGCCAAGGGGATTACAATGAGCAGTTCTTC
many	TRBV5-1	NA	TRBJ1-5	CASSRDFGNQPQHF	TGCGCCAGCAGTCGGGACTTCGGCAATCAGCCCCAGCATTTT
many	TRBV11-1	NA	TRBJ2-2	CASRQYSGELFF	TGTGCCAGCAGACAGTACTCCGGGGAGCTGTTTTTT
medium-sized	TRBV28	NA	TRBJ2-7	CASSSRVAYEQYF	TGTGCCAGCAGTTCCCGGGTCGCCTACGAGCAGTACTTC
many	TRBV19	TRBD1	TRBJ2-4	CASSRGQLAKNIQYF	TGTGCCAGTAGTAGGGGACAGCTAGCCAAAAACATTCAGTACTTC
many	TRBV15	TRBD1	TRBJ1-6	CATSPRTGVISPLHF	TGTGCCACCAGCCCCCGGACAGGGGTCATTTCACCCCTCCACTTT
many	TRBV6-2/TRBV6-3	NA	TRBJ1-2	CASSYLGWDGYTF	TGTGCCAGCAGTTACCTCGGATGGGATGGCTACACCTTC
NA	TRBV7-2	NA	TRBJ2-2	CASSLRTPGELFF	TGTGCCAGCAGCCTAAGGACACCCGGGGAGCTGTTTTTT
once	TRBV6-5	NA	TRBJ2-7	CASSNRGGSYEQYF	TGTGCCAGCAGCAACAGGGGAGGGTCCTACGAGCAGTACTTC
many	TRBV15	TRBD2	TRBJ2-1	CATAFGLGTSGDEQFF	TGTGCCACCGCTTTTGGTTTGGGGACTAGCGGAGATGAGCAGTTCTTC
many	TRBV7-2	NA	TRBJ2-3	CASSLAWSDTQYF	TGTGCCAGCAGCTTAGCTTGGTCAGATACGCAGTATTTT
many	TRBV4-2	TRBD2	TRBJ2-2	CASSQAGTSDTGELFF	TGTGCCAGCAGCCAAGCTGGGACTAGCGACACCGGGGAGCTGTTTTTT
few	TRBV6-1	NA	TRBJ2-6	CASSEAESDGANVLTF	TGTGCCAGCAGTGAAGCTGAAAGTGATGGGGCCAACGTCCTGACTTTC
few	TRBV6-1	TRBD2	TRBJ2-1	CASSGAGGYNEQFF	TGTGCCAGCAGTGGAGCGGGGGGGTACAATGAGCAGTTCTTC
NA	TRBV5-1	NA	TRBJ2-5	CASSLDRGTQYF	TGCGCCAGCAGCTTGGACAGAGGGACCCAGTACTTC
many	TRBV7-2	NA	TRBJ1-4	CASSLALGASEKLFF	TGTGCCAGCAGCTTAGCTCTGGGGGCAAGTGAAAAACTGTTTTTT
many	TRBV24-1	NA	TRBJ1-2	CATSAPTANYGYTF	TGTGCCACCAGTGCCCCTACCGCTAACTATGGCTACACCTTC
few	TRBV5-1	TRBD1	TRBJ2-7	CASSLSGTGSYEQYF	TGCGCCAGCAGCTTGTCCGGGACAGGGAGCTACGAGCAGTACTTC
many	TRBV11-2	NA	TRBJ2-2	CASRGTFNTGELFF	TGTGCCAGCAGGGGGACTTTTAACACCGGGGAGCTGTTTTTT
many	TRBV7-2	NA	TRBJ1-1	CASSFTGIEAFF	TGTGCCAGCAGCTTTACAGGGATTGAAGCTTTCTTT
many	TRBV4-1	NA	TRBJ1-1	CASSQGRQSAAFF	TGCGCCAGCAGCCAAGGTAGGCAGAGTGCGGCTTTCTTT
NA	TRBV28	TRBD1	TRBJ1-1	CASSRDRGTEAFF	TGTGCCAGCAGCAGGGACAGGGGCACTGAAGCTTTCTTT
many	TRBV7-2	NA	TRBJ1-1	CASSLGVEAFF	TGTGCCAGCAGCTTAGGAGTGGAGGCTTTCTTT
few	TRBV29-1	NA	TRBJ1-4	CSVEAASGTRGEKLFF	TGCAGCGTTGAAGCGGCCTCCGGGACGCGGGGGGAAAAACTGTTTTTT
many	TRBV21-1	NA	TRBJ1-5	CASSSPFEGTNQPQHF	TGTGCCAGCAGCTCACCCTTCGAGGGAACCAATCAGCCCCAGCATTTT
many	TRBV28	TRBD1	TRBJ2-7	CASSPLRDSGTYEQYF	TGTGCCAGCAGTCCCCTCAGGGACAGCGGAACCTACGAGCAGTACTTC
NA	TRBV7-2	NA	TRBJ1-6	CASSFMHSSYNSPLHF	TGTGCCAGCAGCTTCATGCACAGCTCCTATAATTCACCCCTCCACTTT
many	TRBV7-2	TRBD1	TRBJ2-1	CASSPDRGEQFF	TGTGCCAGCAGCCCCGACAGGGGTGAGCAGTTCTTC
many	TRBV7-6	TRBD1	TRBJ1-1	CASSLSTGRVAEAFF	TGTGCCAGCAGCTTATCGACAGGGAGAGTTGCTGAAGCTTTCTTT